Following are 8 T cell receptor beta chains from one sample sequenced in a study of T-cell reconstitution after alpha-beta-depleted transplantation in children. This sample's TCRbeta library carried unique molecular identifier barcodes. TCRdb reprocessed the PCR reads with MiXCR, giving one entry per CDR3 protein. The table has approximately 99,000 distinct CDR3 sequences, 6.4% seen once; the top ten hold 20% to 25%. The sample was PBMCs, mostly from graft donor cells, taken 360 days after TCRalphabeta/CD19-depleted stem cell transplant. These receptors were taken from a male patient under 10 years old who had a stem cell transplant for acute lymphoblastic leukemia, so the T cells may come from the graft donor.

This chain links TRBV6-5 with TRBJ1-2; 7 nucleotides match TRBD1. Germline V gene data show CDR1 as MNHEY and CDR2 as SVGAGI. V lost 0 bases and J lost 2; bases outside the gene matches: 0. The CDR3 covers 14 residues. The CDR3 reads CASSYSGGNYGYTF. Written as DNA, the CDR3 is TGTGCCAGCAGTTACTCAGGGGGCAACTATGGCTACACCTTC.

This clonotype was counted at least ten times. This chain uses TRBV7-6 with TRBJ2-3; 11 nucleotides align to TRBD2. CDR1 is SGHVS, CDR2 FNYEAQ, per germline. Trimming took 6 bases from V and 4 from J; bases not matched to a gene: 6. CDR3 length equals 15 residues. CDR3 sequence (DNA): TGTGCCAGCAGTTCCGGTAGCGGGAGGGCAGATACGCAGTATTTT. Amino acid sequence: CASSSGSGRADTQYF.

The CDR3 nucleotides are TGTGCCAGCAGCCAAGTCTCCGGGACAGCTGACAATGAGCAGTTCTTC. It yields the protein CASSQVSGTADNEQFF. The rearrangement joins TRBV4-2 to TRBJ2-1; TRBD1 agrees at 7 bases. CDR1 and CDR2 from the germline V gene are LGHNA and YNFKEQ. With V trimmed by 1 base and J by 5 bases, 8 bases remained unmatched. The CDR3 length is 16 residues.

This clonotype was detected a few times. The chain links TRBV10-3 to TRBJ2-5; D not resolved. The CDR3 consists of 14 residues. V lost 0 bases to trimming and J lost 5 bases, with 10 bases between them. CDR1 and CDR2 from the germline V gene are ENHRY and SYGVKD. As DNA, the CDR3 is TGTGCCATCAGTGAGTCAACACTTAAGGAGACCCAGTACTTC. It is translated as CAISESTLKETQYF.

Only a few counts were recorded for this clonotype. This chain's CDR3 is CASSLGLRGRETQYF. CDR3 DNA: TGTGCCAGCAGCCTGGGGCTTAGGGGCAGGGAGACCCAGTACTTC. The genes are TRBV2 and TRBJ2-5, with D perhaps TRBD1 (5 bases). Trimming removed 6 bases from V and 5 bases from J, with 19 bases in between. Looked up from germline, CDR1 is SNHLY and CDR2 is FYNNEI. The CDR3 is 15 amino acids.

V usage is TRBV4-2 and J usage is TRBJ2-2; D uncertain. Between the trimmed V and J ends, which lost 0 bases and 5 bases, there was a span of 13 bases. The CDR3 covers 16 residues. Germline V gene sequence: CDR1 LGHNA, CDR2 YNFKEQ. The CDR3 loop is CASSQDTPRWTGELFF. The CDR3 DNA reads as TGTGCCAGCAGCCAAGACACCCCCAGGTGGACCGGGGAGCTGTTTTTT.

This clonotype has a count of ten or more. The gene calls are TRBV9 and TRBJ1-5; tentatively, D is TRBD1 (5 bases). V was cut by 4 bases and J by 9 bases, with 14 bases left in between. The germline V gene has CDR1 SGDLS and CDR2 YYNGEE. The CDR3 totals 13 residues. This CDR3 is CASSPGGIRPQHF. The CDR3 DNA reads TGTGCCAGCAGCCCCGGGGGAATCCGGCCCCAGCATTTT.

This clonotype was found many times. V gene TRBV29-1 combines with J gene TRBJ2-7; possible D gene TRBD1, 6 bases. The V gene lost 6 bases and the J gene lost 2 bases, with 14 bases spanning the gap. The CDR3 runs 13 residues. The V gene's germline CDR1 is SQVTM and CDR2 ANQGSEA. CDR3 amino acids: CSVEGEIPYEQYF. The CDR3 DNA reads TGCAGCGTCGAGGGGGAAATTCCCTACGAGCAGTACTTC.